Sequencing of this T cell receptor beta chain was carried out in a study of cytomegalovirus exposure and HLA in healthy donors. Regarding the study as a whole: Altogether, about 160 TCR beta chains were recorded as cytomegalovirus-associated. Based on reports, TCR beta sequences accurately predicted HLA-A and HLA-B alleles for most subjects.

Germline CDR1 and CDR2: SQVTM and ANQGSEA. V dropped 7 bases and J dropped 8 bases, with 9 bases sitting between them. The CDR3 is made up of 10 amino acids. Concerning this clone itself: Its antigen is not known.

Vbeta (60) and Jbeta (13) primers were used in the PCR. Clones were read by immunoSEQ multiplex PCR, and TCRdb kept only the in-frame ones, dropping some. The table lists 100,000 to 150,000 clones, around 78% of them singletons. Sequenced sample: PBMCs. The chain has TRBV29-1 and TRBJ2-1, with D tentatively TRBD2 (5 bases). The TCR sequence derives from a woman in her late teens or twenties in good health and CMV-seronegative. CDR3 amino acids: CSATGDEQFF. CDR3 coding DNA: TGCAGCGCCACCGGGGATGAGCAGTTCTTC.